Below, 25 T cell receptor beta chains from the same sample are listed, as sequenced in a study of early T cells in non-severe SARS-CoV-2 infection. TCRdb re-analysed the 5' RACE reads in MiXCR, keeping a single row per CDR3 protein. The data hold around 30,000 distinct CDR3 sequences, with around 6% observed a single time. The source material was whole blood. These receptors all stem from an adult who was a healthcare worker with PCR-confirmed SARS-CoV-2 infection or an uninfected control (not recorded which).

This clonotype was recorded at least ten times. V is TRBV18 and J is TRBJ1-1; 7 bases fit TRBD1. CDR3 size: 14 residues. V trimming: 4 bases; J trimming: 2 bases; junction bases outside the gene matches: 4. The germline V gene has CDR1 KGHSH and CDR2 LQKENI. CDR3 amino acids: CASSQGARNTEAFF. DNA of the CDR3: TGTGCCAGCTCACAGGGGGCACGTAACACTGAAGCTTTCTTT.

This clonotype was recorded many times. CDR3 sequence reads: CASSDGVNTEAFF. The CDR3 DNA reads TGCGCCAGCAGTGACGGGGTGAACACTGAAGCTTTCTTT. The genes are TRBV10-1 and TRBJ1-1; D gene uncertain. V was clipped by 3 bases and J by 0 bases, with 5 bases between them. This CDR3 spans 13 amino acids. Germline assignment: CDR1 WNHNN and CDR2 SYGVQD (reference sequence).

The gene calls are TRBV28 and TRBJ2-5; TRBD2 is a possible D gene (6 bases). This CDR3 is built from 15 residues. CDR1 is MDHEN, CDR2 SYDVKM, per germline. Trimming shortened V by 5 bases and J by 1 base, and 14 bases separated the two germline ends. The CDR3 spells CASSPLAEVQETQYF. The CDR3 DNA follows: TGTGCCAGCAGTCCCTTAGCGGAGGTCCAAGAGACCCAGTACTTC.

The chain couples TRBV20-1 to TRBJ1-6; 8 nucleotides agree with TRBD1. The CDR3 totals 12 residues. Trimming removed 6 bases from V and 6 bases from J; junction bases left unmatched: 1. Germline V gives CDR1 DFQATT, CDR2 SNEGSKA (reference sequence). The CDR3 protein is CSADRGNSPLHF. CDR3 nucleotides: TGCAGTGCCGACAGGGGTAATTCACCCCTCCACTTT.

This clonotype was detected a few times. This rearrangement joins TRBV20-1 to TRBJ2-2; 13 positions match TRBD2. CDR3 length: 19 residues. The germline V gene encodes CDR1 DFQATT and CDR2 SNEGSKA (reference sequence). After removal of 6 bases from V and 0 bases from J, the junction contained 13 bases not matched to a gene. In nucleotides, the CDR3 is TGCAGTGCGTCGGGACTAGCGGGGCCAAAAGTTCCGAACACCGGGGAGCTGTTTTTT. This encodes CSASGLAGPKVPNTGELFF.

This clonotype was found many times. The chain combines TRBV6-1 with TRBJ1-1; 7 nucleotides line up with TRBD1. Germline trimming cut 11 bases from V and 3 bases from J; bases unmatched to any gene: 15. CDR1 and CDR2 (germline): MNHNS, SASEGT. The CDR3 totals 15 residues. In DNA form, the CDR3 reads TGTGCCGGCTCCCCCGAGCCAGGGGGGGACACTGAAGCTTTCTTT. It codes for CAGSPEPGGDTEAFF.

Many counts were recorded for this clonotype. The genes are TRBV9 and TRBJ1-2; D is uncertain. The CDR3 spans 16 residues. The V end lost 4 bases, the J end lost 6 bases, and 22 bases lay between the germline ends. Germline CDR1 and CDR2: SGDLS and YYNGEE. CDR3 loop: CASSHRAGFEADGYTF. CDR3 sequence (DNA): TGTGCCAGCAGCCACCGAGCAGGATTTGAGGCTGATGGCTACACCTTC. Full variable domain (outside the CDR3, taken from reference TRBV9 and TRBJ1-2): DSGVTQTPKHLITATGQRVTLRCSPRSGDLSVYWYQQSLDQGLQFLIQYYNGEERAKGNILERFSAQQFPDLHSELNLSSLELGDSALYFCASSHRAGFEADGYTFGSGTRLTVV.

Worth noting for this clonotype: This sequence may be a read error, since a much larger clone differs from it by one base. The chain combines TRBV5-1 with TRBJ2-1; D is ambiguous. CDR3 size: 11 residues. Germline CDR1 is SGHRS and CDR2 is YFSETQ. The DNA for the CDR3 is TGCCCCAGCAGCTTGAAGGGAGAGCAGTTCTTC. Its protein is CPSSLKGEQFF.

The chain combines TRBV7-2 with TRBJ2-5; 10 bases line up with TRBD1. The J segment lost 8 bases and the V segment lost 5 bases, leaving 8 bases of the junction unmatched. Germline V CDR1 and CDR2: SGHTA, FQGNSA. CDR3 length: 14 amino acids. CDR3 sequence (DNA): TGTGCCAGCAGCAGGGACAGGGGTCAACATACCCAGTACTTC. It specifies CASSRDRGQHTQYF.

This clonotype was picked up many times. CDR3 bases: TGTGCCAGCTACTCCCCTACTAGGAGATACGAGCAGTACTTC. This gives the protein CASYSPTRRYEQYF. V and J are TRBV28 and TRBJ2-7, with TRBD2 as a possible D gene (5 bases). The CDR3 spans 14 residues. Germline V CDR1 and CDR2: MDHEN, SYDVKM. Trimming stripped 8 bases from V and 4 bases from J, with 18 bases between.

This clonotype was detected ten times or more. The chain employs TRBV7-9 and TRBJ2-5, with a weak D call TRBD2 (6 bases). V lost 4 bases and J 5 bases, leaving 20 bases between the germline ends. The CDR3 totals 16 residues. Per germline, CDR1 SEHNR and CDR2 FQNEAQ (reference sequence). The CDR3 protein is CASSSPPGTLGETQYF. The CDR3 nucleotides are TGTGCCAGCAGCTCACCCCCCGGGACTTTAGGCGAGACCCAGTACTTC. Drawing the rest from reference TRBV7-9 and TRBJ2-5, the complete variable domain is DTGVSQNPRHKITKRGQNVTFRCDPISEHNRLYWYRQTLGQGPEFLTYFQNEAQLEKSRLLSDRFSAERPKGSFSTLEIQRTEQGDSAMYLCASSSPPGTLGETQYFGPGTRLLVL.

This clonotype was recorded a few times. V gene TRBV28 combines with J gene TRBJ1-1; 9 bases line up with TRBD1. V shed 6 bases, J shed 1 base, and the junction held 9 bases outside the gene matches. CDR3 length: 16 residues. Germline V gene sequence: CDR1 MDHEN, CDR2 SYDVKM. For the CDR3, the DNA is TGTGCCAGCAGAGGTACAGGGGGCTTCACGAACACTGAAGCTTTCTTT. It encodes CASRGTGGFTNTEAFF.

The table lists this clonotype with a few counts. V is TRBV7-9 and J is TRBJ2-2; no clear D gene. With 11 bases removed from V and 0 bases from J, the gap between germline ends came to 19 bases. Germline loops: CDR1 SEHNR, CDR2 FQNEAQ (reference sequence). The CDR3 length is 16 residues. CDR3 sequence: CAVPTAWGTNTGELFF. CDR3 coding DNA: TGTGCCGTACCGACGGCTTGGGGTACGAACACCGGGGAGCTGTTTTTT. Complete variable domain (other parts from reference TRBV7-9 and TRBJ2-2): DTGVSQNPRHKITKRGQNVTFRCDPISEHNRLYWYRQTLGQGPEFLTYFQNEAQLEKSRLLSDRFSAERPKGSFSTLEIQRTEQGDSAMYLCAVPTAWGTNTGELFFGEGSRLTVL.

This clonotype was observed many times. This chain uses TRBV11-2 with TRBJ1-4; D may be TRBD1 (5 bases). V was shortened by 5 bases and J by 12 bases, with 22 bases between the two germline ends. The CDR3 spans 15 residues. Germline lookup yields CDR1 SGHAT and CDR2 FQNNGV. CDR3 amino acids: CASSPLPGVSGELFF. The CDR3 DNA follows: TGTGCCAGCAGCCCCCTCCCGGGCGTTTCGGGGGAACTGTTTTTT.

This clonotype was seen more than once but under ten times. The CDR3 is CASSHRERNEKLFF. The CDR3 DNA sequence: TGTGCCAGCTCCCACAGGGAACGTAATGAAAAACTGTTTTTT. The chain joins TRBV18 to TRBJ1-4; D might be TRBD1 (6 bases). The germline gives CDR1 KGHSH, CDR2 LQKENI. This CDR3 region has 14 residues. The V and J ends lost 6 bases and 4 bases respectively, with 12 bases between them.

This clonotype was found many times. V and J are TRBV18 and TRBJ2-1; 7 bases align to TRBD2. The length of the CDR3 is 13 residues. The junction had 4 bases not matched to a gene; V was cut back by 3 bases and J by 8 bases. The V gene's germline CDR1 is KGHSH and CDR2 LQKENI. CDR3 amino acids: CASSPTSADEQFF. In nucleotides, the CDR3 is TGTGCCAGCTCACCTACTAGCGCAGATGAGCAGTTCTTC. The complete variable domain, with remaining parts taken from reference TRBV18 and TRBJ2-1, reads NAGVMQNPRHLVRRRGQEARLRCSPMKGHSHVYWYRQLPEEGLKFMVYLQKENIIDESGMPKERFSAEFPKEGPSILRIQQVVRGDSAAYFCASSPTSADEQFFGPGTRLTVL.

This clonotype was counted at least ten times. The V gene is TRBV7-9, the J gene TRBJ2-7; 12 bases are shared with TRBD2. CDR3 length: 14 residues. CDR1 is SEHNR and CDR2 is FQNEAQ in the germline V gene (reference sequence). Trimming at V came to 7 bases and at J to 3 bases, leaving 4 bases not matched to a gene. CDR3: CASTRGLAGYEQYF. DNA of the CDR3: TGTGCCAGCACCAGGGGACTAGCGGGCTACGAGCAGTACTTC.

The table lists this clonotype with many counts. The V and J genes are TRBV7-8 and TRBJ1-5, with TRBD1 as a possible D gene (6 bases). This CDR3 comprises 13 residues. CDR1 is SGHVS and CDR2 is FQNEAQ in the germline V gene. Trimming stripped 5 bases from V and 5 bases from J, with 10 bases between. The DNA for the CDR3 is TGTGCCAGCAGCAGTCAGGGGCATCAGCCCCAGCATTTT. Its translation is CASSSQGHQPQHF.

In this sample, this clonotype turned up many times. The V and J genes are TRBV7-9 and TRBJ2-1; possible D gene TRBD2, 6 bases. This CDR3 spans 16 amino acids. V was cut by 5 bases and J by 3 bases, with 17 bases left in between. Germline V gives CDR1 SEHNR, CDR2 FQNEAQ (reference sequence). As DNA, the CDR3 is TGTGCCAGCAGCCCCTTGAGGAGGGAGATCTACAATGAGCAGTTCTTC. Translation: CASSPLRREIYNEQFF.

In this sample, this clonotype turned up many times. The chain joins TRBV6-1 to TRBJ2-1; the match to TRBD2 covers 11 bases. The CDR3 loop spans 15 amino acids. Germline V gene data show CDR1 as MNHNS and CDR2 as SASEGT. V lost 6 bases and J lost 2; bases outside the gene matches: 3. The DNA of the CDR3 is TGTGCCAGCAGAAGTAGCGGGAGGGCCTACAATGAGCAGTTCTTC. Amino acid sequence: CASRSSGRAYNEQFF.

This clonotype came up a few times. The chain employs TRBV12-3 or TRBV12-4 and TRBJ1-1; D is uncertain. The ends were cut back, 6 bases at V and 2 bases at J, with 4 bases in the middle. The CDR3 loop spans 11 amino acids. The CDR3 spells CASSFNTEAFF. The CDR3 DNA follows: TGTGCCAGCAGCTTTAACACTGAAGCTTTCTTT.

This sequence joins TRBV30 and TRBJ2-2; D remains unclear. The germline V and J ends were trimmed by 3 bases and 10 bases, with 12 bases remaining between them. Germline loops: CDR1 GTSNPN, CDR2 SVGIG (reference sequence). The CDR3 is 12 amino acids. CDR3 DNA sequence: TGTGCCTGGAGCCCGGGTCCAGAGGAGCTGTTTTTT. Protein sequence: CAWSPGPEELFF.

Ten or more counts support this clonotype. This sequence joins TRBV7-8 and TRBJ2-2; the D is unclear. V was trimmed by 5 bases and J by 1 base, leaving 14 bases between them. Germline V lookup: CDR1 SGHVS, CDR2 FQNEAQ. The CDR3 consists of 16 residues. CDR3 protein: CASSAVVVVNTGELFF. The CDR3 nucleotides read TGTGCCAGCAGCGCCGTAGTGGTCGTGAACACCGGGGAGCTGTTTTTT.

This clonotype was counted many times. The V call is TRBV10-3, the J call TRBJ2-6; D may be TRBD1 (6 bases). The CDR3 contains 16 residues. Looked up from germline, CDR1 is ENHRY and CDR2 is SYGVKD. Trimming took off 3 bases at V and 0 bases at J, with 9 bases between the two ends. The chain's CDR3 is CAISEGQTSGANVLTF. The CDR3 DNA reads as TGTGCCATCAGTGAAGGACAGACCTCTGGGGCCAACGTCCTGACTTTC.

This clonotype was observed many times. The chain combines TRBV4-2 with TRBJ2-7, with 7 bases that match TRBD2. The ends lost 0 bases at V and 1 base at J; junction bases unmatched: 6. In germline, CDR1 is LGHNA, CDR2 YNFKEQ. The CDR3 has 16 residues. Here the CDR3 reads CASSQESPSGSYEQYF. DNA for the CDR3: TGTGCCAGCAGCCAAGAATCCCCTAGCGGATCCTACGAGCAGTACTTC.